This record concerns one T cell receptor (beta chain) sequence. The data are from a study of Ad26.COV2.S vaccination and SARS-CoV-2 variants. The CDR3 is made up of 14 amino acids. CDR1 SGHVS and CDR2 FNYEAQ come from the germline V gene. The V end lost 2 bases, the J end lost 5 bases, and 13 bases lay between the germline ends. The data were produced by immunoSEQ multiplex PCR, yet TCRdb's version contains in-frame clones alone and is incomplete. The table records 400,000 to 450,000 clones, about nine tenths of them present only once. Treatment noted: some 20 received Ad26.COV2.S at low or high dose, single or two shots; about 5 received placebo; per-sample allocation not given. Samples came from day 63 after the first vaccine or placebo injection.

The rearrangement links TRBV7-6 to TRBJ2-7, with D possibly TRBD1 on 5 matching bases. Source: peripheral blood, taken in a trial of Ad26.COV2.S vaccine versus placebo. The receptor was derived from a person between 18 and 65 years old who received the Ad26.COV2.S COVID-19 vaccine or a placebo. The CDR3 DNA follows: TGTGCCAGCAGCTTATTGATGGGGCTAGACGAGCAGTACTTC. The encoded protein is CASSLLMGLDEQYF.